These T cell receptor beta chains were read from a single sample in a study of beta chain features in type 1 diabetes. Only in-frame clones appear in the TCRdb table, and some are missing; sequencing was by immunoSEQ multiplex PCR. The sample holds about 900,000 clones; about a sixth are singletons and the top ten take 0.023%. The material sequenced was naive CD4+ T cells from blood. The receptors come from a woman under 30 in good health. CDR3s include the opening cysteine and the closing phenylalanine or tryptophan. The D gene is left open where the match is weak. The listing skips clone size in some rows; elsewhere it reads once, few, many or a size class.

clone size	V gene	CDR3 length	D gene	J gene	CDR3 DNA	CDR3 protein
-	TRBV20-1	10	-	TRBJ2-5	TGCAGTGCAATCGCGAGGACCCAGTACTTC	CSAIARTQYF
-	TRBV25-1	16	TRBD1	TRBJ2-2	TGTGCCAGCAGTCTACCGGGACAGGGAATGACCGGGGAGCTGTTTTTT	CASSLPGQGMTGELFF
-	TRBV5-4	12	TRBD1	TRBJ1-1	TGTGCCAGCAGCAGATGGGACAGTGAAGCTTTCTTT	CASSRWDSEAFF
-	TRBV7-2	15	-	TRBJ1-2	TGTGCCAGCAGCTTACTCGGCAGGGCTGACTATGGCTACACCTTC	CASSLLGRADYGYTF
-	TRBV14	12	-	TRBJ1-2	TGTGCCAGCAGCCAATGGCCCCAAAGGTACACCTTC	CASSQWPQRYTF
few	TRBV15	16	TRBD1	TRBJ1-2	TGTGCCACCAGCAGAGACCCGTCCGGGACAGGTTATGGCTACACCTTC	CATSRDPSGTGYGYTF
few	TRBV6-6	16	TRBD1	TRBJ1-2	TGTGCCAGCAGTTACGGCCCGGGACAGTCTGGCTATGGCTACACCTTC	CASSYGPGQSGYGYTF
-	TRBV6-6	11	-	TRBJ2-5	TGTGCCAGCACCAAGCAGGAGACCCAGTACTTC	CASTKQETQYF
-	TRBV10-3	17	TRBD1	TRBJ2-2	TGTGCCATCAGAAAGGGACAGCTCCACCTATCTCCCGGGGAGCTGTTTTTT	CAIRKGQLHLSPGELFF
-	TRBV29-1	12	-	TRBJ2-1	TGCAGCGTTGCGAGAGCCTACAATGAGCAGTTCTTC	CSVARAYNEQFF
-	TRBV5-4	15	-	TRBJ2-7	TGTGCCAGCAGCTTTCGGCAGGGTTTCGCCTACGAGCAGTACTTC	CASSFRQGFAYEQYF
-	TRBV27	17	TRBD2	TRBJ2-7	TGTGCCAGCAGTTCGAGCCCGTCTAGCGGGAGGTACTACGAGCAGTACTTC	CASSSSPSSGRYYEQYF
-	TRBV11-2	17	-	TRBJ2-2	TGTGCCAGCAGCTTAGAATGGGGCAGGGGAAACACCGGGGAGCTGTTTTTT	CASSLEWGRGNTGELFF
-	TRBV5-4	12	-	TRBJ2-5	TGTGCCAGCAGCTTGGCCACGGAGACCCAGTACTTC	CASSLATETQYF
few	TRBV25-1	13	TRBD1	TRBJ2-5	TGTGCCAGTACCGGACAGGGTGGAGAGACCCAGTACTTC	CASTGQGGETQYF